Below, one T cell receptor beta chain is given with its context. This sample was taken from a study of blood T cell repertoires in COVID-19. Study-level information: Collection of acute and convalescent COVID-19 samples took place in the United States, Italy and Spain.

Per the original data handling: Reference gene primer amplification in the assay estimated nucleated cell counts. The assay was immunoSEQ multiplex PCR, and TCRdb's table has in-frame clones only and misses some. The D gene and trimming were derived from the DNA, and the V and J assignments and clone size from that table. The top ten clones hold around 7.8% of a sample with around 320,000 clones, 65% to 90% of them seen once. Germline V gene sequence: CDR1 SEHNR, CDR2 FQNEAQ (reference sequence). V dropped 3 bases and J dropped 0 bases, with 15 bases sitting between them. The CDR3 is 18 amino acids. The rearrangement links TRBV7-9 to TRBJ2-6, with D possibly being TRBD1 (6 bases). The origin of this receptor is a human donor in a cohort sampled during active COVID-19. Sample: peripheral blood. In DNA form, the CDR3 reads TGTGCCAGCAGCTTTCGGGGTACAGGGAGCTCTGGGGCCAACGTCCTGACTTTC. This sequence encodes CASSFRGTGSSGANVLTF.